The T cell receptor beta chain under discussion was sequenced for a study of CD8 T cells in Susac syndrome (dated by TCRdb to the late 2010s). For the wider study: Among the sequenced Susac syndrome patients, about 6 had clinically active disease and about 8 were in clinical remission. At blood withdrawal, Susac syndrome patients were therapy-naive, treated with corticosteroids (with IVIg additionally given to some), or treated with IVIg alone. Repertoire sequencing was used to test whether CD8+ T cell activation and differentiation in Susac syndrome was antigen driven.

The germline V gene encodes CDR1 KGHSH and CDR2 LQKENI. Including cysteine and phenylalanine, the CDR3 has 13 amino acids. Only the CDR3 DNA is retained, 39 bases long and in frame from the first base. V loses 4 bases at its end and J loses 6 bases; junction bases beyond the gene matches: 4. RNA was extracted using the RNeasy kit, and about 0.5 to 1 ug of the RNA was reverse transcribed with random hexamers. The immunoSEQ multiplex PCR assay, which covers 54 Vbeta and 13 Jbeta segments, was used to amplify TCR beta CDR3 regions. PCR amplification bias was corrected using a synthetic template baseline for primer optimization and computational correction. On the authors' methods: Reads were annotated to V, D and J genes according to IMGT and were analyzed with immunoSEQ Analyzer, with only productive sequences retained. To calculate clonality, Shannon entropy was normalized by log2 of the number of productive unique sequences and then subtracted from one. For each patient and control, public and private clones were evaluated within the 100 most prevalent clones. Susac-specific clones were defined as absent from healthy and MS cohorts, about 1,100 published viral clones and other ImmuneACCESS disease sequences. TCRdb trimmed the raw reads at Q25, called clones with MiXCR and kept productive beta chains. CDR3 protein sequences are deduplicated, and each keeps its most common genes and DNA. For this entry, the V and J calls and clone size follow TCRdb and not the study's own pipeline. The sample table contains about 180,000 distinct CDR3 sequences; only one count was recorded for 85% to 95% of them. 0.099% of the sample lies in the top ten.

Note on this clonotype: Its antigen is unknown. One base away there is no much larger clone; base qualities are not given.

What the work shows at the level of the full study, not this receptor alone: The number of individuals in the TCR sequencing and HLA analysis was recognized as being relatively small. No clonal expansion was detected in the CD4+ T cell repertoire of Susac syndrome patients.

Peripheral blood CD8+ and CD4+ T cells from healthy donors, Susac syndrome patients and multiple sclerosis patients were profiled using high-throughput TCR beta sequencing. The Susac syndrome patients fulfilled recently defined diagnostic criteria for either definite or probable disease. Bulk CD8+ and CD4+ T cells were purified magnetically by negative isolation, whereas CD8+ TEMRA cells were enriched by FACS. Blood was drawn into EDTA tubes, processed within 24 hours, and PBMCs were isolated by density gradient centrifugation. PBMCs intended for TCR sequencing were cryopreserved in liquid nitrogen and were subsequently thawed in a 37 degrees C water bath. Purity of sorted or isolated CD4+, CD8+ and CD8+ TEMRA cells was at least 90%.

This receptor was obtained from a human donor with Susac syndrome. The chain uses TRBV18 and TRBJ1-1, and TRBD1 aligns with 8 junction nucleotides. Sequenced input: CD4+ T cells from PBMCs. The CDR3 region reads CASSLSDRAEAFF. The bases are TGTGCCAGCTCACTATCGGACAGGGCTGAAGCTTTCTTT.